Here is one T cell receptor (beta chain) with its context. Its antigen is as yet unknown. This sample was included in a study of cytomegalovirus exposure and HLA in healthy donors. General study results and limits: Most observed TCR sequences were rare, whereas some public TCRs were detected in many donors. The study flagged some 170 TCR beta chains as cytomegalovirus-associated.

Sequencing used immunoSEQ multiplex PCR; TCRdb keeps in-frame clones, though not all of them. The table has under 200,000 clones, 95% to 97% seen once. The germline V gene has CDR1 MGHRA and CDR2 YSYEKL. Unmatched junction bases numbered 5, after V lost 1 base and J lost 0 bases. This CDR3 spans 17 amino acids. The sequenced sample was PBMCs. The clonotype comes from a woman under 30 in good health and CMV-seronegative. This chain uses TRBV4-1 with TRBJ1-3; 8 nucleotides align to TRBD1. This chain's CDR3 is CASSQARQGISGNTIYF. CDR3 nucleotides: TGCGCCAGCAGCCAAGCCCGACAGGGGATCTCTGGAAACACCATATATTTT.